This T cell receptor beta chain was identified in a study of T cell responses to AZD1222 COVID-19 vaccine (dated by TCRdb to the early 2020s). Regarding the complete study: A total of 233 trial participants underwent TCR sequencing, of whom about 210 had received two doses of AZD1222 and some 26 had received two doses of the MenACWY control vaccine. Enrollment into the trials was organized by age into subgroups of 18-55, 56-69 and 70-plus years, and those subgroups contained roughly 160, 29 and 62 TCR-sequenced participants, respectively. Study-level results and caveats: Conclusions about previously exposed vaccinees were limited because only six AZD1222 recipients were SARS-CoV-2 seropositive at baseline. After two AZD1222 doses, spike-specific TCR breadth and depth were significantly higher than at day 0 and than in MenACWY recipients. No day 14 peak-response samples were available, so repertoires were characterized only after the peak T cell response. Participants were mostly white British and included more females than males, and it was suggested by the authors that clonal diversity may have been underestimated. In the small 56-69-year group, the increase in depth fell short of significance, most likely because of low power. Reportedly, almost half of the unique spike-specific TCRs recognized epitopes lying outside the regions that are mutated in the B.1.351 and B.1.1.7 variants. The whole spike protein was spanned by vaccine-associated CD4 TCRs, and dominant responses were seen in regions 160-218 and 743-854.

Remarks on this clone: No cognate antigen has been identified for it. Within one base of it there is no much larger clone, and no base qualities were kept.

The CDR3 regions of human TCRbeta chains were analyzed by immunosequencing. The study's own analysis went as follows. TCRs in the repertoires were compared against a reference library of SARS-CoV-2-specific TCRs that had been generated with the MIRA antigen-specificity platform. Breadth meant the fraction of unique TCRs that were SARS-CoV-2-associated, whereas depth meant the fraction of total T cells that were SARS-CoV-2-associated. Using the MIRA data, each spike-specific TCR was mapped to the spike region that the TCR reacts to and placed in a CD4 or CD8 class. Log10-transformed breadth and depth values were compared by one-way ANOVA with Sidak's multiple comparisons tests. Sourced from immuneACCESS, this table was stored by TCRdb with only in-frame sequences that have V and J called. A share of the clones is absent; for the studies checked, an unresolved V gene accounts for under half, and the remainder has no known explanation. D and trimming come from the DNA, and the V and J calls and clone size come from that table. For this sample the table gives 200,000 to 250,000 clones, of which about 92% were detected only once. The ten largest clones represent approximately 1% of the sample.

The sample's time point, from its label and the paper: baseline before first vaccination. The treatment or condition label for this specimen denotes: meningococcal conjugate vaccine given as trial control. The vaccinee samples were drawn from two UK trials, COV001 and COV002, one of which was a single-blind randomized controlled phase 2/3 trial testing AZD1222 (ChAdOx1 nCoV-19) in healthy adults. For TCRbeta chain sequencing, PBMC samples from trial participants were taken at day 0 and at day 28 after the second dose. The input for sequencing was peripheral blood, taken on day 0 of MenACWY control vaccination. This clonotype originated in an adult in good health.

CDR3 sequence: CASSLFSGGDYEQYF. The DNA sequence reads TGTGCCAGCAGCTTATTTAGCGGGGGGGACTACGAGCAGTACTTC. The chain is encoded by TRBV7-3 joined to TRBJ2-7; a stretch of 11 junction bases matches TRBD2. After removal of 2 bases from V and 3 bases from J, the junction retains 3 bases not matched to a gene. From a lookup of the germline V gene, CDR1 and CDR2 are SGHTA and FQGTGA. Counted from cysteine to phenylalanine, this CDR3 has 15 amino acids. Left in the record is the CDR3 DNA by itself, 45 bases read in frame from the first base.